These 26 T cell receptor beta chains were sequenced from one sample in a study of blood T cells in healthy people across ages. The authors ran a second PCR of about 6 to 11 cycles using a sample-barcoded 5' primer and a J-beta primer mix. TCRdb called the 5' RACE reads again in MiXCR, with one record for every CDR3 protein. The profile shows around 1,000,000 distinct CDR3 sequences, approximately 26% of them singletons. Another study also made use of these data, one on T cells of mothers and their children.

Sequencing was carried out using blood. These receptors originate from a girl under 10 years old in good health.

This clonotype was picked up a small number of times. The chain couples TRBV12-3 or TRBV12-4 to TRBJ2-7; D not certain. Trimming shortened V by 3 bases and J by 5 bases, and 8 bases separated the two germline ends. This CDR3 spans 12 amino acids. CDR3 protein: CASSFFKDEQYF. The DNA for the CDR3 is TGTGCCAGCAGTTTTTTTAAGGACGAGCAGTACTTC.

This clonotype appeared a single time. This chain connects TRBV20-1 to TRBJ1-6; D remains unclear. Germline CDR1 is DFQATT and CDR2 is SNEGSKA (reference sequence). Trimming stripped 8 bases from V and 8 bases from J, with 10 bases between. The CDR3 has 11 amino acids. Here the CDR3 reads CSSPLYSPLHF. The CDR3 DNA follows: TGCAGTTCTCCCTTATATTCACCCCTCCACTTT.

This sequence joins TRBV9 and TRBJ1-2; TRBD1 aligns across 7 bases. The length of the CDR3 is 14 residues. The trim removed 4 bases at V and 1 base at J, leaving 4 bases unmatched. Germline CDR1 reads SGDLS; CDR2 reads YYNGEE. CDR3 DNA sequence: TGTGCCAGCAGCCTAACAGGGGTTAACTATGGCTACACCTTC. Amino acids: CASSLTGVNYGYTF.

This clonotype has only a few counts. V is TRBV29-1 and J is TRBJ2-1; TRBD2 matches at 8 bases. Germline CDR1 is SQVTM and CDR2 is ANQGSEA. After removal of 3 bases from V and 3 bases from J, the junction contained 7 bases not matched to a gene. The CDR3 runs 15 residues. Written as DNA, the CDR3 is TGCAGCGTTGACGCTCGTCGGGAGGGCTACAATGAGCAGTTCTTC. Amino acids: CSVDARREGYNEQFF.

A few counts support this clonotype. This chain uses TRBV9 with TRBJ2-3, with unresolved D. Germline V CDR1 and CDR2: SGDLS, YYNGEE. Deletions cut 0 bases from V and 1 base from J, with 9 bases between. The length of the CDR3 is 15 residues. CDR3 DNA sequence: TGTGCCAGCAGCGTAGGGACGGGCGGCACAGATACGCAGTATTTT. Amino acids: CASSVGTGGTDTQYF.

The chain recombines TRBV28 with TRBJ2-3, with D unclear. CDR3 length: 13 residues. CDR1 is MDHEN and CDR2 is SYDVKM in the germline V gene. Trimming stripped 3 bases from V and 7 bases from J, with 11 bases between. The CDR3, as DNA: TGTGCCAGCAGTTTTTCAATAGGGCATACGCAGTATTTT. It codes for CASSFSIGHTQYF.

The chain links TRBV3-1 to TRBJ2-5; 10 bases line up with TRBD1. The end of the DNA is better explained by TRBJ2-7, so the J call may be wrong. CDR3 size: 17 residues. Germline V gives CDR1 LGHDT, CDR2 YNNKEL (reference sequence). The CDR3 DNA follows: TGTGCCAGCAGCCGAACTGCTCCGGGACAGGGGTCCTACGAGCAGTACTTC. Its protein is CASSRTAPGQGSYEQYF.

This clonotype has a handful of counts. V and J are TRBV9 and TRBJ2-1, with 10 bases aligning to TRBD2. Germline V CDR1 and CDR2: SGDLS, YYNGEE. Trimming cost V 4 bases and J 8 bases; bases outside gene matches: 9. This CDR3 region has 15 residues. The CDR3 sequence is CASSPIAGGLDEQFF. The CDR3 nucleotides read TGTGCCAGCAGCCCAATAGCGGGAGGTCTGGATGAGCAGTTCTTC.

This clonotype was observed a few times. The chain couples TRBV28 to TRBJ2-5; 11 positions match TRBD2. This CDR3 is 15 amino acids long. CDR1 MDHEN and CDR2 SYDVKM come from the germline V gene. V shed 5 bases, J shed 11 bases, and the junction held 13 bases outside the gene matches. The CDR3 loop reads CASSPKTSGMGEQYF. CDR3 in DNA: TGTGCCAGCAGTCCAAAGACTAGCGGGATGGGAGAGCAGTACTTC.

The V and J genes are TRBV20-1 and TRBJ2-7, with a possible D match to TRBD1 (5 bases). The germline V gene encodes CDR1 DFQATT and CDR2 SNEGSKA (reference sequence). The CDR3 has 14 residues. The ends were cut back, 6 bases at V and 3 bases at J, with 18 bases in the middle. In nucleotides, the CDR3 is TGCAGTGCCATTCTCGGACAATCGGGCTACGAGCAGTACTTC. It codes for CSAILGQSGYEQYF.

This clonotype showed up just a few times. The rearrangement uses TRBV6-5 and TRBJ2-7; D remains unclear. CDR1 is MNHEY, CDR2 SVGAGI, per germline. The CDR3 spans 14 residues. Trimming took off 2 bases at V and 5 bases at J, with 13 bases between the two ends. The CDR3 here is CASSYAQASDEQYF. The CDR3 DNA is TGTGCCAGCAGTTACGCCCAGGCCAGCGACGAGCAGTACTTC.

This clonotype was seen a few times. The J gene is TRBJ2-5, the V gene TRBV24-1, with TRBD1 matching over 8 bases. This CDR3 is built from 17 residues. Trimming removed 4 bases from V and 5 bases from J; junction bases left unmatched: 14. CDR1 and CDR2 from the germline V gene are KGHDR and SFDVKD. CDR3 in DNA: TGTGCCACCAGTGACACCGACAGGGGACGGGGCAGCGAGACCCAGTACTTC. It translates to CATSDTDRGRGSETQYF.

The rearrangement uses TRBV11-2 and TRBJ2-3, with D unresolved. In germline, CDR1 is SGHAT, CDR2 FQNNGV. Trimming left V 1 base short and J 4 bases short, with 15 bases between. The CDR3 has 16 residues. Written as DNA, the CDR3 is TGTGCCAGCAGCTTAGGGTTCTCAGACCCACCAGATACGCAGTATTTT. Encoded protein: CASSLGFSDPPDTQYF.

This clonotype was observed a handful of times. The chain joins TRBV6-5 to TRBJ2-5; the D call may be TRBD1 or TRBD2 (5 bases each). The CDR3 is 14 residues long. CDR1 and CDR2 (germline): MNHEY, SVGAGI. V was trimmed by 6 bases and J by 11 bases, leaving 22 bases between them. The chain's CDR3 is CASSRRTDQGEQYF. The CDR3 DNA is TGTGCCAGCAGCCGCCGGACTGACCAAGGGGAGCAGTACTTC.

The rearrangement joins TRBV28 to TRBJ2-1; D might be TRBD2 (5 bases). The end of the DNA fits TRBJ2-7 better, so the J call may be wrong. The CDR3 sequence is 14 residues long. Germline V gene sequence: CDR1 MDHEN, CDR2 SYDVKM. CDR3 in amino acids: CASSFVRPADEQYF. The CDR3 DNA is TGTGCCAGCAGTTTTGTCCGCCCAGCGGACGAGCAGTACTTC.

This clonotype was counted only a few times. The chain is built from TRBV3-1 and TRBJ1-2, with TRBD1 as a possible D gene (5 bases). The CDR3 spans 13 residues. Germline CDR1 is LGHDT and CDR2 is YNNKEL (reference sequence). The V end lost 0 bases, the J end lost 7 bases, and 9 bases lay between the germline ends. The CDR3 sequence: CASSQEGDSGYTF. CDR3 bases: TGTGCCAGCAGCCAAGAAGGGGACTCTGGCTACACCTTC.

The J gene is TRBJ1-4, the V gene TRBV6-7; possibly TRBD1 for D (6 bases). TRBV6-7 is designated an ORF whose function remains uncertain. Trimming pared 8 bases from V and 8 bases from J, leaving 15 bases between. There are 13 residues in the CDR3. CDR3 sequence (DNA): TGTGCCAGCCGAGGACCAGGGGAAGAAAAACTGTTTTTT. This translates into CASRGPGEEKLFF.

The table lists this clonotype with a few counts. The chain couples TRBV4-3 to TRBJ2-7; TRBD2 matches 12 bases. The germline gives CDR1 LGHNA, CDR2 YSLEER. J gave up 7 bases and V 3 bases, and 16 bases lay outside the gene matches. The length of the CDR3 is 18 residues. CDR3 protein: CASSHWVVLAGGTEEQYF. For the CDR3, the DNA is TGCGCCAGCAGCCACTGGGTTGTGCTAGCGGGGGGGACGGAAGAGCAGTACTTC.

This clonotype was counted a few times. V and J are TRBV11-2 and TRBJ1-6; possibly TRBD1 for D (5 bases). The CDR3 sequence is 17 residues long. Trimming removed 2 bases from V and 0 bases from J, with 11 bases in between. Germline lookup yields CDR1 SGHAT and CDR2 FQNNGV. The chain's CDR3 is CASSLSFGGSYNSPLHF. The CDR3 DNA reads TGTGCCAGCAGCTTATCCTTCGGGGGCTCCTATAATTCACCCCTCCACTTT.

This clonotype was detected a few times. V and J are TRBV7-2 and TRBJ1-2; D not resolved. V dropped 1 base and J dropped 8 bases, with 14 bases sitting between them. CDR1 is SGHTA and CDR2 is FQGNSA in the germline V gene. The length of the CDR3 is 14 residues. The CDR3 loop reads CASSLEWPSAGYTF. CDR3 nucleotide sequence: TGTGCCAGCAGCTTAGAGTGGCCCTCGGCGGGCTACACCTTC.

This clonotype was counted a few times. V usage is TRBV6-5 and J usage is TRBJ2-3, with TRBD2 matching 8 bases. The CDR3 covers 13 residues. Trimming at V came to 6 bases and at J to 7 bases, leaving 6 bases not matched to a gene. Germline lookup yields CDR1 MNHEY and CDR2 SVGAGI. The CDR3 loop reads CASSGLAGNTQYF. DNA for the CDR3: TGTGCCAGCAGCGGACTAGCAGGGAATACGCAGTATTTT.

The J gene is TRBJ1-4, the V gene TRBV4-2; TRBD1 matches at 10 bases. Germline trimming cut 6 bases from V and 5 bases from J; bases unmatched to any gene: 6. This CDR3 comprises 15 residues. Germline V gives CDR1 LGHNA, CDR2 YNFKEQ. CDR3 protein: CASRKGQGENEKLFF. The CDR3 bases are TGTGCCAGCAGGAAAGGACAGGGGGAAAATGAAAAACTGTTTTTT.

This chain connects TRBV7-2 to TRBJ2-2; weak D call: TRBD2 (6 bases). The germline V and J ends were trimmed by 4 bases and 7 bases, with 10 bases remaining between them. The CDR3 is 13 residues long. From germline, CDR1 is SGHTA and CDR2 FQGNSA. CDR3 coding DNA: TGTGCCAGCAGCTACCTGGGGGGCGGGGAGCTGTTTTTT. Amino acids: CASSYLGGGELFF. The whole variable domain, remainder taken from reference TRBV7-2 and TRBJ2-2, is GAGVSQSPSNKVTEKGKDVELRCDPISGHTALYWYRQSLGQGLEFLIYFQGNSAPDKSGLPSDRFSAERTGGSVSTLTIQRTQQEDSAVYLCASSYLGGGELFFGEGSRLTVL.

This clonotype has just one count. The CDR3 coding sequence is TGTGCCATCAGTGAGACTACAGAGGGGAACACTGAAGCTTTCTTT. The encoded protein is CAISETTEGNTEAFF. The chain has TRBV10-3 and TRBJ1-1; D remains unclear. The CDR3 runs to 15 residues. V lost 2 bases, J lost 1 base, and 11 bases lay in between. CDR1 is ENHRY and CDR2 is SYGVKD in the germline V gene.

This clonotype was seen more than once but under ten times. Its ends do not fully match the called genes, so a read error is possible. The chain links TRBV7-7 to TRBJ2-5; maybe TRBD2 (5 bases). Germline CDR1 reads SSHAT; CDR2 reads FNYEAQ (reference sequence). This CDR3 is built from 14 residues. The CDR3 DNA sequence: TGTGCTAGCAGCTTAGACGCTAGCCAGGCGACCCAGTACTTC. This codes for CASSLDASQATQYF.

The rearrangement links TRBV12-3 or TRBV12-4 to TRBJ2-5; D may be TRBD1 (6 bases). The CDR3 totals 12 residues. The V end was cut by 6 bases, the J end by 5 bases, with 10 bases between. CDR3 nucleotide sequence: TGTGCCAGCAGACCCCAGGGGGAGACCCAGTACTTC. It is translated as CASRPQGETQYF.